This TCR beta chain is from a study of blood T cell repertoires in COVID-19. V gave up 2 bases and J gave up 1 base; unmatched junction bases: 3. The germline gives CDR1 MNHNS, CDR2 SASEGT. The CDR3 loop spans 15 amino acids. Only in-frame clones appear in the TCRdb table, and some are missing; sequencing was by immunoSEQ multiplex PCR. This sample yields about 200,000 clones, of which 70% to 90% are seen a single time; roughly 21% belongs to the top ten. The receptor was isolated from a man in his sixties with active or convalescent COVID-19. The sample comprised peripheral blood. The V gene is TRBV6-1, the J gene TRBJ1-1; TRBD1 matches at 8 bases. The CDR3 loop is CASSERTGTNTEAFF. DNA of the CDR3: TGTGCCAGCAGTGAAAGGACAGGGACGAACACTGAAGCTTTCTTT.